The clone carrying this T cell receptor beta chain showed up just a few times. Unseparated into fractions, whole blood served as the source from which total RNA was extracted. Germline lookup yields CDR1 SEHNR and CDR2 FQNEAQ (reference sequence). With 0 bases removed from V and 2 bases from J, the gap between germline ends came to 14 bases. The CDR3 is made up of 16 amino acids. These data originate in a study of human T cells and chemical hapten exposure. TCRdb used MiXCR to reprocess the 5' RACE reads, holding one entry per CDR3 protein. The data show roughly 81,000 distinct CDR3 sequences, 15% to 20% seen once.

The chain couples TRBV7-9 to TRBJ2-7; D is possibly TRBD2 (6 bases). The receptor was derived from a female donor in good health. CDR3 nucleotides: TGTGCCAGCAGCTTAGCGGAGGGGCGGGCACCCTACGAGCAGTACTTC. Protein: CASSLAEGRAPYEQYF.